The 17 T cell receptor beta chains reported below all come from one sample, sequenced in a study of kidney transplant recipient with SARS-CoV-2 infection. Each CDR3 protein is one row after TCRdb ran MiXCR on the reads. The data hold some 220,000 distinct CDR3 sequences, with 29% observed a single time. Here the sequenced sample was a blood sample, taken at baseline and on day 111 from a kidney transplant recipient. Receptors originate from a male patient younger than 45 who had COVID-19 and was a kidney transplant recipient. Some T cells here may be from the graft donor.

In its sample, this clonotype was seen many times. The V gene is TRBV7-9, the J gene TRBJ2-2; the match to TRBD2 covers 8 bases. With 5 bases clipped from V and 0 bases from J, the junction kept 8 bases outside the gene matches. The CDR3 loop spans 17 amino acids. CDR1 is SEHNR and CDR2 is FQNEAQ in the germline V gene (reference sequence). The CDR3 spells CASSRSGAGANTGELFF. The CDR3, as DNA: TGTGCCAGCAGCCGTAGCGGGGCAGGCGCGAACACCGGGGAGCTGTTTTTT.

The sample holds many counts of this clonotype. The chain couples TRBV28 to TRBJ1-2, with no clear D. V lost 1 base and J lost 0, with 9 bases in between. The CDR3 is 15 residues long. Germline V gene data show CDR1 as MDHEN and CDR2 as SYDVKM. The CDR3 sequence: CASSLYRGANYGYTF. CDR3 nucleotides: TGTGCCAGCAGTTTATACCGGGGAGCTAACTATGGCTACACCTTC.

This clonotype occurred many times. The CDR3 loop reads CAFGLAANTGELFF. CDR3 DNA sequence: TGTGCCTTCGGACTAGCGGCGAACACCGGGGAGCTGTTTTTT. The chain is built from TRBV30 and TRBJ2-2, with 10 bases identical to TRBD2. Germline V gene lookup returns CDR1 GTSNPN and CDR2 SVGIG (reference sequence). The CDR3 runs to 14 residues. Trimming took 7 bases from V and 0 from J; bases not matched to a gene: 2.

This clonotype was seen repeatedly, ten times or more. The chain uses TRBV5-6 and TRBJ1-2, with a weak D call TRBD1 (5 bases). V shed 4 bases and J shed 2 bases, with 18 bases lying between them. Per germline, CDR1 SGHDT and CDR2 YYEEEE. CDR3 length: 16 residues. The CDR3 region is CASSNPGREPNYGYTF. CDR3 bases: TGTGCCAGCAGCAATCCGGGCAGGGAACCCAACTATGGCTACACCTTC.

A note on this clonotype: This may arise from a read error, as a much more abundant clone is one base away. V and J are TRBV9 and TRBJ1-1; D perhaps matches TRBD1 (5 bases). This CDR3 spans 15 amino acids. CDR1 is SGDLS and CDR2 is YYNGEE in the germline V gene. The CDR3 coding sequence is TGTGCCAACAGCGTAGACCTGGGGCAGGGAAGGGAAGCTTTCTTT. Amino acids: CANSVDLGQGREAFF.

As regards this clonotype: This may arise from a read error, as a much more abundant clone is one base away. The chain joins TRBV5-1 to TRBJ2-7; 7 positions match TRBD2. Judging by the DNA end, TRBJ2-5 fits better; the J call may be wrong. The CDR3 is 15 amino acids. Germline values: CDR1 SGHRS, CDR2 YFSETQ. The CDR3 region is CTSSPDAGVQETQYF. The CDR3 region has the DNA TGCACCAGCAGTCCCGACGCGGGAGTGCAAGAGACCCAGTACTTC.

Comment on this clonotype: A much larger clone sits a single nucleotide away, making a read error possible. The chain couples TRBV5-8 to TRBJ2-4, with D uncertain. CDR3 length equals 18 residues. The germline CDR1 and CDR2 sequences are SGHTS and YDEGEE. CDR3: CASHIVSSTQSRANVLAF. CDR3 in DNA: TGTGCCAGCCATATAGTTTCATCCACACAAAGTCGGGCCAACGTCCTGGCTTTC. Full variable domain (outside the CDR3, taken from reference TRBV5-8 and TRBJ2-4): EAGVTQSPTHLIKTRGQQATLRCSPISGHTSVYWYQQALGLGLQFLLWYDEGEERNRGNFPPRFSGRQFPNYSSELNVNALELEDSALYLCASHIVSSTQSRANVLAFGAGTRLSVL.

Concerning this clonotype itself: A much more abundant neighbour one base away suggests this may be a read error. The chain links TRBV7-2 to TRBJ1-3; tentative D call: TRBD1 (6 bases). Germline values: CDR1 SGHTA, CDR2 FQGNSA. The CDR3 totals 13 residues. CDR3 sequence: CANSTGTGNTIYF. CDR3 DNA sequence: TGTGCCAACAGCACAGGGACCGGAAACACCATATATTTT.

This clonotype was detected many times. The chain recombines TRBV19 with TRBJ1-2; a possible D gene is TRBD1 (6 bases). This CDR3 region has 17 residues. V was pared by 5 bases and J by 4 bases, with 23 bases between. CDR1 LNHDA and CDR2 SQIVND come from the germline V gene (reference sequence). Here the CDR3 reads CASSAQGTNRKTYGYTF. The CDR3 DNA reads as TGTGCCAGTAGTGCGCAAGGGACAAATCGAAAGACCTATGGCTACACCTTC.

On this clonotype: A much bigger clone sits one base away, suggesting this may be a read error. The chain links TRBV6-8 to TRBJ2-5, with D possibly being TRBD1 (5 bases). This CDR3 contains 15 residues. The germline CDR1 and CDR2 sequences are MNHGY and SAAAGT. The CDR3 sequence is CVSRTRAEPRETQYF. For the CDR3, the DNA is TGTGTCAGCAGAACCAGGGCGGAGCCTAGAGAGACCCAGTACTTC.

This clonotype was counted ten times or more. The chain recombines TRBV9 with TRBJ2-2, with 7 bases matching TRBD1. The length of the CDR3 is 16 residues. The trim removed 2 bases at V and 1 base at J, leaving 5 bases unmatched. CDR1 and CDR2 (germline): SGDLS, YYNGEE. CDR3 nucleotides: TGTGCCAGCAGCGTTTACAGGGGTTTGAACACCGGGGAGCTGTTTTTT. Protein sequence: CASSVYRGLNTGELFF. The full variable domain, its missing parts supplied by reference TRBV9 and TRBJ2-2, is DSGVTQTPKHLITATGQRVTLRCSPRSGDLSVYWYQQSLDQGLQFLIQYYNGEERAKGNILERFSAQQFPDLHSELNLSSLELGDSALYFCASSVYRGLNTGELFFGEGSRLTVL.

Turning to this clonotype: This may be a read error, as it is one base from a much larger clone. The gene calls are TRBV30 and TRBJ1-2, with no clear D. CDR1 is GTSNPN, CDR2 SVGIG, per germline (reference sequence). The V and J ends lost 2 bases and 6 bases respectively, with 22 bases between them. This CDR3 region has 16 residues. The CDR3 DNA sequence: TGTGCCTGGAGTTGGTTGCGTTATAGAAAGACCAATGGCTACACCTTC. Amino acids: CAWSWLRYRKTNGYTF.

This clonotype was seen repeatedly, ten times or more. The chain links TRBV12-5 to TRBJ1-2; possibly TRBD1 for D (5 bases). CDR1 is LGHNT, CDR2 FRNRAP, per germline. The CDR3 extends over 17 amino acids. Trimming removed 5 bases from V and 4 bases from J, with 23 bases in between. The CDR3 region has the DNA TGTGCTAGTGGTCAGTCCAGTTTGCAGGGAAAGACCTATGGCTACACCTTC. Translated: CASGQSSLQGKTYGYTF.

Worth noting for this clonotype: A much larger clone differs by one base, so this may be a read error. The chain couples TRBV3-1 to TRBJ1-2; D gene unclear. Trimming pared 5 bases from V and 4 bases from J, leaving 23 bases between. In germline, CDR1 is LGHDT, CDR2 YNNKEL (reference sequence). The CDR3 extends over 17 amino acids. The CDR3 sequence: CASSMLYTLRRTYGYTF. In nucleotides, the CDR3 is TGTGCCAGCAGCATGTTGTACACCCTTCGAAGGACCTATGGCTACACCTTC.

This clonotype was seen at least ten times. J is TRBJ1-6 and V is TRBV4-1; D ambiguous. This CDR3 contains 17 residues. V lost 1 base and J lost 4, with 14 bases in between. The germline CDR1 and CDR2 sequences are MGHRA and YSYEKL. This CDR3 reads CASSQGLSGEYNSPLHF. The CDR3 coding sequence is TGCGCCAGCAGCCAAGGGCTCTCGGGAGAATATAATTCACCCCTCCACTTT.

This clonotype was observed a few times. A much larger clone differs by one base, so this may be a read error. The rearrangement links TRBV12-2 to TRBJ1-2. TRBV12-2 is a pseudogene locus. There are 17 residues in the CDR3. This CDR3 reads CASRGRRTPRKAYGYTF. The CDR3 DNA follows: TGTGCAAGTCGCGGAAGGAGGACTCCACGAAAGGCCTATGGCTACACCTTC.

This clonotype showed up many times. The chain has TRBV2 and TRBJ2-7; the match to TRBD1 covers 8 bases. There are 15 residues in the CDR3. Per germline, CDR1 SNHLY and CDR2 FYNNEI. Trimming removed 6 bases from V and 1 base from J; junction bases left unmatched: 8. As DNA, the CDR3 is TGTGCCAGCAGAAAGGACAGGGCAGGTTCCTACGAGCAGTACTTC. Residues: CASRKDRAGSYEQYF.